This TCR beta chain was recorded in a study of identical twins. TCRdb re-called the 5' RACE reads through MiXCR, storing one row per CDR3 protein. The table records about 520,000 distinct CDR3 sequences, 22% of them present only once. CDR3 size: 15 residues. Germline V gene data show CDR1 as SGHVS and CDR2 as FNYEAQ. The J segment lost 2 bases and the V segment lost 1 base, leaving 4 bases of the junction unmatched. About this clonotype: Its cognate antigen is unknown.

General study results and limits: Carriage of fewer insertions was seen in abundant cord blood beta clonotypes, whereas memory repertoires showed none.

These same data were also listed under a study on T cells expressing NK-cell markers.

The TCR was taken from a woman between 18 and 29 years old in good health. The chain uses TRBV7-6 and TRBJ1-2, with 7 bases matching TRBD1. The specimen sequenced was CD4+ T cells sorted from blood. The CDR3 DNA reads TGTGCCAGCAGCTTAGGACAGGGATCCAACTATGGCTACACCTTC. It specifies CASSLGQGSNYGYTF.